This TCR beta chain was found in a study of cytomegalovirus exposure and HLA in healthy donors. PCR involved 60 Vbeta and 13 Jbeta primers. This table comes from immunoSEQ multiplex PCR, and its TCRdb copy is limited to in-frame clones, with some not included. The profile shows 130,000 to 150,000 clones, roughly 87% of them singletons. The CDR3 spans 14 residues. V trimming: 4 bases; J trimming: 5 bases; junction bases outside the gene matches: 6. Germline CDR1 reads MNHEY; CDR2 reads SMNVEV (reference sequence). The chain is built from TRBV27 and TRBJ2-7; 9 nucleotides align to TRBD1. Sequenced material: PBMCs. The origin of this receptor is a man aged 30 to 39 in good health and CMV-seropositive. The CDR3 protein is CASSSRQGVHEQYF. Here the CDR3 DNA reads TGTGCCAGCAGTTCGAGACAGGGGGTACACGAGCAGTACTTC.